This TCR beta chain was observed in a study of blood T cell repertoires in COVID-19. Study information: The United States, Italy and Spain were the sources of the acute and convalescent COVID-19 samples. Sources were T cells, B-cell-depleted T cells, or PBMCs; the material itself was cDNA or gDNA.

Germline V gene lookup returns CDR1 SGDLS and CDR2 YYNGEE. CDR3 length equals 13 residues. The V end lost 0 bases, the J end lost 5 bases, and 8 bases lay between the germline ends. Per the original methods: Amplification of reference gene primers provided the estimated nucleated cell counts. The assay was immunoSEQ multiplex PCR, and TCRdb's table has in-frame clones only and misses some. From that table come the V and J calls and clone size; the DNA was used to work out D and trimming. The profile shows about 180,000 clones, about 83% of them singletons. The chain carries TRBV9 and TRBJ2-5; D is unclear. The sequence was collected from a human donor in a cohort sampled during active COVID-19. The sample consisted of peripheral blood. The CDR3 region is CASSVGIQETQYF. The CDR3, as DNA: TGTGCCAGCAGCGTAGGCATCCAGGAGACCCAGTACTTC.